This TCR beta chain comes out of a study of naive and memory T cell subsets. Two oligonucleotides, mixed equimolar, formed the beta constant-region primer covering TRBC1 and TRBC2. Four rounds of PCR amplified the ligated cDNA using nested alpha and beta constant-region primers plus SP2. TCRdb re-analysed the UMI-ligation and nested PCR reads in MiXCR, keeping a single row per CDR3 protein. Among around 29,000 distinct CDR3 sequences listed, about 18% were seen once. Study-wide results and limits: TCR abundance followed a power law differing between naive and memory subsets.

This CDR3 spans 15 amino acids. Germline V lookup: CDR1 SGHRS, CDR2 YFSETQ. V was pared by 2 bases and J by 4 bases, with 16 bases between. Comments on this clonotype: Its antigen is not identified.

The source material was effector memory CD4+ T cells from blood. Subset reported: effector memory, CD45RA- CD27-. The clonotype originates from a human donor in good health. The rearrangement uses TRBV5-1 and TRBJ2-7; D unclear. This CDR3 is CASSLLSTAGYEQYF. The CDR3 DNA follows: TGCGCCAGCAGCTTATTAAGCACTGCAGGTTACGAGCAGTACTTC.